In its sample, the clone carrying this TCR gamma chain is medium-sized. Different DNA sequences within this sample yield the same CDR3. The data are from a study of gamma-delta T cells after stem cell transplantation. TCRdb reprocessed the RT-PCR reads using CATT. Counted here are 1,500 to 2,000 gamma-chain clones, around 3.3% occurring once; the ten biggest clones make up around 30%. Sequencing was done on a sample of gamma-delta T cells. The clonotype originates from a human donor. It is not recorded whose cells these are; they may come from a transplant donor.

The CDR3 bases are TGTGCCTTGTGGGAGGGGAAGGAGTTGGGCAAAAAAATCAAGGTATTT. Protein sequence: CALWEGKELGKKIKVF. The chain recombines TRGV9 with TRGJP. Germline CDR1 GITISATS, CDR2 ISYDGTV (reference sequence). V shed 2 bases and J 7 bases; nucleotides not matched to a gene: 5. The CDR3 consists of 16 residues.